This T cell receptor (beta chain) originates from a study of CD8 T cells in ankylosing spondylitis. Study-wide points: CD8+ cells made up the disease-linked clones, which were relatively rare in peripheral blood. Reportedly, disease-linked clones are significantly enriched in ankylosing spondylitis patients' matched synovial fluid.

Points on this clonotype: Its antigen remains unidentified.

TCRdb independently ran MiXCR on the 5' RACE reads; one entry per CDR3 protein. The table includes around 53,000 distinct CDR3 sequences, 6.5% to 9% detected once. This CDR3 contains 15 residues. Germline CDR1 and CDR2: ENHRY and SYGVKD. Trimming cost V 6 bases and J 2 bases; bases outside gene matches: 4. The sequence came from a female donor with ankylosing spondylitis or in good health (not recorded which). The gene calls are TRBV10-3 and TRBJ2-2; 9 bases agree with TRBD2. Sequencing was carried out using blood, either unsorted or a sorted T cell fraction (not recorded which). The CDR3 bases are TGTGCCATCAGGGAGCGGGGGGCCAACACCGGGGAGCTGTTTTTT. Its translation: CAIRERGANTGELFF.